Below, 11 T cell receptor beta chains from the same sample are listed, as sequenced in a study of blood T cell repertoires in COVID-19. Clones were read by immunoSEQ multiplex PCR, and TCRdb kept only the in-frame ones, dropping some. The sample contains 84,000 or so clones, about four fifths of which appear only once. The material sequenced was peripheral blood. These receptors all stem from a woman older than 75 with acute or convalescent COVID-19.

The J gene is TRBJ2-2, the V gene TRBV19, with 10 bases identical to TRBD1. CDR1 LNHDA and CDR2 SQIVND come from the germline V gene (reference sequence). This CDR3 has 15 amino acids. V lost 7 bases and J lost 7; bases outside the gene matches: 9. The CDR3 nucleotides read TGTGCCAGTATCCCGGGACAGGGGATAGGCGGGGAGCTGTTTTTT. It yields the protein CASIPGQGIGGELFF.

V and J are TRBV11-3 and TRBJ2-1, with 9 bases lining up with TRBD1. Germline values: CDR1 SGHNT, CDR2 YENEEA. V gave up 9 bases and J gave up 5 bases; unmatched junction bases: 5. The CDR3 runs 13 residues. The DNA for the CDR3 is TGTGCCAGTACCCGGGACAGGGACAATGAGCAGTTCTTC. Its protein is CASTRDRDNEQFF.

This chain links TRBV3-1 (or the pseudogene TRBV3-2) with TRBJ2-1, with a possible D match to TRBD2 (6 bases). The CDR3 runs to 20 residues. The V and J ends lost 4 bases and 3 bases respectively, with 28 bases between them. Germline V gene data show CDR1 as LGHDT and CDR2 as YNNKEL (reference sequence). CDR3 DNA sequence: TGTGCCAGCAGCCCAGGTGGGAGGCGGTGGCAGCCCCCACTCTACAATGAGCAGTTCTTC. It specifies CASSPGGRRWQPPLYNEQFF.

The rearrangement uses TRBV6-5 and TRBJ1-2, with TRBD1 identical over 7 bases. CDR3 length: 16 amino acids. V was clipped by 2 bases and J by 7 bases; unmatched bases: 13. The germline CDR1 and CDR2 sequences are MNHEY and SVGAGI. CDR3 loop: CASSYRGERGRGGYTF. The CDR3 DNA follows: TGTGCCAGCAGTTACAGAGGGGAAAGGGGGCGCGGTGGCTACACCTTC.

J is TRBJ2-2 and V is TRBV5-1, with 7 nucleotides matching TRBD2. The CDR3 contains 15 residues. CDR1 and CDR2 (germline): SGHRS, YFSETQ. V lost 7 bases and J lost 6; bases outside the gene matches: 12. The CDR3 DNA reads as TGCGCCAGCGGAGTAACCGGGACTAATGCCGGGGAGCTGTTTTTT. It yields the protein CASGVTGTNAGELFF.

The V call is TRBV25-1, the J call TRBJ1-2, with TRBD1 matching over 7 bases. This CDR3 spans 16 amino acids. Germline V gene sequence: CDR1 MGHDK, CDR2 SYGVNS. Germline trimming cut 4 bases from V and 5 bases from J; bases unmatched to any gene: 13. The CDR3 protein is CASSASTGQDRYGYTF. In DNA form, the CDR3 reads TGTGCCAGCAGTGCTTCTACTGGACAGGACCGGTATGGCTACACCTTC.

CDR3 DNA sequence: TGTGCCAGCAGTTACGGGACAGGGAGCACAGATACGCAGTATTTT. Amino acid sequence: CASSYGTGSTDTQYF. V and J are TRBV6-5 and TRBJ2-3; 9 positions agree with TRBD1. Germline V gives CDR1 MNHEY, CDR2 SVGAGI. This CDR3 comprises 15 residues. V lost 2 bases and J lost 0; bases outside the gene matches: 0.

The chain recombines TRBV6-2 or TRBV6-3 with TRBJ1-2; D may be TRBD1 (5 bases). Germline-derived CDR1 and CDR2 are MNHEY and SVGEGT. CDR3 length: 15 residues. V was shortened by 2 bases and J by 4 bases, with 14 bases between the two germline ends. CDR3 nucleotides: TGTGCCAGCAGTTACGGGGCGGGAAGGACCTATGGCTACACCTTC. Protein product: CASSYGAGRTYGYTF.

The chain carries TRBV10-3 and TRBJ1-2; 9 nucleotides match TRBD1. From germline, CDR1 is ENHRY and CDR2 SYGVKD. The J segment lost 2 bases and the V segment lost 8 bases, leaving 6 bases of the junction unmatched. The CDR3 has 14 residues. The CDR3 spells CAISRTGANYGYTF. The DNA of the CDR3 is TGTGCCATCTCCCGGACAGGGGCGAACTATGGCTACACCTTC.

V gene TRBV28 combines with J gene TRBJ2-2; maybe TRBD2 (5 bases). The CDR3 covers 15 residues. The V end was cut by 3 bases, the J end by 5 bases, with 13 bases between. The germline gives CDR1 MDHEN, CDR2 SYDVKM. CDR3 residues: CASSFGIMRTGELFF. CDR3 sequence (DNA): TGTGCCAGCAGTTTCGGGATAATGAGGACCGGGGAGCTGTTTTTT.

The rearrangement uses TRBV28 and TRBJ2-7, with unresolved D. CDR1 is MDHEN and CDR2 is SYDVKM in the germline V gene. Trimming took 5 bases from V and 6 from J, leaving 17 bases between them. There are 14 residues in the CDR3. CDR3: CASSPAGRPPEQYF. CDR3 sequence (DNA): TGTGCCAGCAGTCCCGCAGGCAGGCCGCCCGAGCAGTACTTC.